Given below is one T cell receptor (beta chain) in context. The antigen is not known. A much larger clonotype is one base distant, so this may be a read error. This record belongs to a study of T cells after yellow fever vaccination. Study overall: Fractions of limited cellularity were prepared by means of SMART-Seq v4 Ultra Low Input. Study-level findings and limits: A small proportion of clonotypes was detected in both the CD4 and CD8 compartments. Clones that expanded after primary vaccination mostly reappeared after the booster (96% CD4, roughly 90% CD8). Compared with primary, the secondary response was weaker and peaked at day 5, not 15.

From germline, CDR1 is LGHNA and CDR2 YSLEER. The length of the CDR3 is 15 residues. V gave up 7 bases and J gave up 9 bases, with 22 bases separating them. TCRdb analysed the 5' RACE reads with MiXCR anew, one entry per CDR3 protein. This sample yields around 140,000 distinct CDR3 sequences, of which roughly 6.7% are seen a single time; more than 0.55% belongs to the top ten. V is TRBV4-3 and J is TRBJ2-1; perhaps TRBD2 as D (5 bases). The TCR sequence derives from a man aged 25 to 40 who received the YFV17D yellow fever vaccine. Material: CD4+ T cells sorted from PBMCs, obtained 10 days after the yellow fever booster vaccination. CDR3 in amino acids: CASTHSRRSAGEQFF. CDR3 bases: TGCGCCAGCACCCACTCACGGAGGTCAGCTGGTGAGCAGTTCTTC.